The rows below give T cell receptor beta chains drawn from one sample of a study of cytomegalovirus exposure and HLA in healthy donors. The assay was immunoSEQ multiplex PCR, and TCRdb's table has in-frame clones only and misses some. The data show tens of thousands of clones, under 80% seen once. The sequencing input was PBMCs. Receptors originate from a man aged 55-75 years in good health and CMV-seropositive. Both conserved end residues are part of each CDR3. Fields, in order: V gene, clone size, J gene, D gene, CDR3 protein, CDR3 DNA. D genes are given only for firm matches. Rows give clone size only sometimes, using once, few, many, or a class for an expanded clone.

TRBV6-5	many	TRBJ1-1	NA	CASMLGGGSTEAFF	TGTGCCAGCATGCTCGGGGGAGGGAGCACTGAAGCTTTCTTT
TRBV27	NA	TRBJ2-2	NA	CASSFGRGNTGELFF	TGTGCCAGCAGTTTCGGCAGGGGGAACACCGGGGAGCTGTTTTTT
TRBV27	NA	TRBJ2-3	NA	CASSFVPSPDTQYF	TGTGCCAGCAGTTTCGTCCCTTCCCCAGATACGCAGTATTTT
TRBV19	NA	TRBJ2-7	TRBD2	CASSITPTSGLSYEQYF	TGTGCCAGTAGTATAACTCCCACTAGCGGGTTATCCTACGAGCAGTACTTC
TRBV9	NA	TRBJ2-1	TRBD2	CASSVGGGAGDEQFF	TGTGCCAGCAGCGTAGGCGGCGGGGCGGGGGATGAGCAGTTCTTC
TRBV19	NA	TRBJ2-1	TRBD2	CASKPRGTIYNEQFF	TGTGCCAGTAAACCCCGCGGGACTATCTACAATGAGCAGTTCTTC
TRBV4-1	NA	TRBJ1-1	NA	CASSQVPTGWANTEAFF	TGCGCCAGCAGCCAAGTTCCCACAGGCTGGGCGAACACTGAAGCTTTCTTT
TRBV19	few	TRBJ1-5	TRBD1	CASSMSRGANQPQHF	TGTGCCAGTAGTATGAGCAGGGGGGCCAATCAGCCCCAGCATTTT
TRBV6-5	few	TRBJ2-7	NA	CASSLLHSSYEQYF	TGTGCCAGCAGCTTACTGCACAGCTCCTACGAGCAGTACTTC
TRBV6-5	NA	TRBJ2-1	NA	CASRDTSGVRNEQFF	TGTGCCAGCAGAGACACATCAGGGGTACGCAATGAGCAGTTCTTC
TRBV28	NA	TRBJ1-4	NA	CASSSPGSATNEKLFF	TGTGCCAGCAGTTCCCCCGGGTCGGCAACTAATGAAAAACTGTTTTTT
TRBV6-1	NA	TRBJ2-1	NA	CAVGENEQFF	TGTGCCGTAGGGGAAAATGAGCAGTTCTTC
TRBV18	NA	TRBJ1-2	NA	CASSPPAPYGYTF	TGTGCCAGCTCACCACCGGCACCGTATGGCTACACCTTC
TRBV6-6	NA	TRBJ1-2	NA	CASSYPTGGYTF	TGTGCCAGCAGTTACCCGACGGGGGGCTACACCTTC
TRBV5-4	once	TRBJ2-1	NA	CASSLAGRVNEQFF	TGTGCCAGCAGCTTGGCGGGCAGGGTGAATGAGCAGTTCTTC
TRBV5-1	NA	TRBJ1-4	NA	CASSSGGRGVGEKLFF	TGCGCCAGCAGCTCTGGGGGCAGGGGTGTCGGTGAAAAACTGTTTTTT
TRBV2	many	TRBJ2-7	TRBD1	CASSALRDSDYEQYF	TGTGCCAGCAGTGCCCTCCGGGACAGCGACTACGAGCAGTACTTC
TRBV6-4	NA	TRBJ2-7	NA	CAPDNYEQYF	TGTGCGCCCGACAACTACGAGCAGTACTTC
TRBV19	NA	TRBJ2-7	TRBD1	CASSDRGLANEQYF	TGTGCCAGTAGCGACAGGGGGCTCGCGAACGAGCAGTACTTC
TRBV5-3	NA	TRBJ2-1	TRBD2	CARSPEGVSGLAGAHNEQFF	TGTGCCAGAAGCCCCGAAGGGGTATCCGGTCTAGCGGGAGCTCACAATGAGCAGTTCTTC
TRBV29-1	few	TRBJ2-1	TRBD2	CSVEGLAGVYNEQFF	TGCAGCGTTGAAGGACTAGCGGGAGTCTACAATGAGCAGTTCTTC
TRBV14	once	TRBJ1-4	NA	CASSQGGSGEKLFF	TGTGCCAGCAGCCAAGGAGGGTCGGGGGAAAAACTGTTTTTT
TRBV28	NA	TRBJ2-7	TRBD1	CASSFGTGLSYEQYF	TGTGCCAGCAGTTTTGGGACAGGCCTCTCCTACGAGCAGTACTTC
TRBV5-1	NA	TRBJ2-3	TRBD2	CASSMGLAAPDTQYF	TGCGCCAGCAGCATGGGACTAGCAGCACCAGATACGCAGTATTTT
TRBV28	NA	TRBJ1-1	TRBD1	CASTSGQAEAFF	TGTGCCAGCACCTCAGGACAGGCCGAAGCTTTCTTT
TRBV5-6	NA	TRBJ2-7	TRBD2	CASSLEAGGALGEQYF	TGTGCCAGCAGCTTGGAAGCGGGGGGGGCGTTGGGGGAGCAGTACTTC
TRBV4-3	NA	TRBJ1-4	NA	CASSQEAPGTIYEKLFF	TGCGCCAGCAGCCAAGAGGCTCCCGGGACAATATATGAAAAACTGTTTTTT
TRBV7-9	once	TRBJ2-1	TRBD1	CASSPGTGESYNEQFF	TGTGCCAGCAGCCCTGGGACAGGGGAATCCTACAATGAGCAGTTCTTC
TRBV7-3	NA	TRBJ2-1	TRBD2	CASSLIQVTSGSNEQFF	TGTGCCAGCAGCTTAATCCAGGTGACTAGCGGAAGCAATGAGCAGTTCTTC
TRBV7-2	once	TRBJ1-1	NA	CASSQGRGGSTEAFF	TGTGCCAGCAGCCAAGGCAGGGGAGGGAGCACTGAAGCTTTCTTT
TRBV7-2	once	TRBJ2-5	NA	CASSGQETLETQYF	TGTGCCAGCAGCGGCCAGGAAACGCTAGAGACCCAGTACTTC
TRBV14	NA	TRBJ1-4	TRBD1	CASSQTGTGDEKLFF	TGTGCCAGCAGCCAAACCGGGACAGGGGATGAAAAACTGTTTTTT